The 26 T cell receptor beta chains below all came from one sample that was sequenced in a study of beta chain features in type 1 diabetes. Of the isolated RNA, all was reverse transcribed, and so the sequenced material was expressed TCRB transcripts. TCRdb's table, derived via immunoSEQ multiplex PCR, lists solely in-frame clones and lacks some. The repertoire holds 390,000 or so clones, with roughly 13% as singletons. The sequencing input was naive CD4+ T cells from blood. Receptor source: a man aged 30-40 years in good health.

The table lists this clone with many counts. The V call is TRBV29-1, the J call TRBJ2-1; 9 nucleotides line up with TRBD1. Trimming removed 4 bases from V and 8 bases from J; junction bases left unmatched: 18. This CDR3 is 17 amino acids long. Germline V CDR1 and CDR2: SQVTM, ANQGSEA. The CDR3 DNA follows: TGCAGCGTTGTCACCGGGGGACAGGGATTGAATTTACATGAGCAGTTCTTC. Amino acids: CSVVTGGQGLNLHEQFF.

A few counts support this clone. This chain joins TRBV9 and TRBJ2-3, with D uncertain. There are 12 residues in the CDR3. In germline, CDR1 is SGDLS, CDR2 YYNGEE. The V gene lost 4 bases and the J gene lost 7 bases, with 10 bases spanning the gap. The CDR3 here is CASSPHANTQYF. The CDR3 DNA reads TGTGCCAGCAGCCCCCACGCAAATACGCAGTATTTT.

The chain is built from TRBV4-3 and TRBJ2-3; weak D call: TRBD2 (6 bases). In germline, CDR1 is LGHNA, CDR2 YSLEER. The CDR3 has 16 residues. Trimming shortened V by 0 bases and J by 2 bases, and 12 bases separated the two germline ends. The CDR3 here is CASSQDTGLDTDTQYF. CDR3 DNA sequence: TGCGCCAGCAGCCAAGATACGGGACTTGACACAGATACGCAGTATTTT.

This clone has just a few counts. J is TRBJ1-3 and V is TRBV9; unclear D gene. V dropped 3 bases and J dropped 2 bases, with 9 bases sitting between them. This CDR3 is 14 amino acids long. The germline V gene has CDR1 SGDLS and CDR2 YYNGEE. Written as DNA, the CDR3 is TGTGCCAGCAGCGCCTCAGGTACTGGAAACACCATATATTTT. Translation: CASSASGTGNTIYF.

Regarding this clone: Relative to the germline gene, one junction end is altered; a read error may explain this. V gene TRBV2 combines with J gene TRBJ2-1, with D tentatively TRBD1 (6 bases). Germline CDR1 is SNHLY and CDR2 is FYNNEI. The CDR3 has 11 amino acids. The DNA for the CDR3 is TGTGCCAGCAGTGGGGACAATAAGCAGTTCTTC. Its translation is CASSGDNKQFF.

V usage is TRBV25-1 and J usage is TRBJ2-1; D gene uncertain. The CDR3 extends over 12 amino acids. Trimming pared 4 bases from V and 7 bases from J, leaving 8 bases between. CDR1 and CDR2 from the germline V gene are MGHDK and SYGVNS. The CDR3 reads CASSAIDNEQFF. In DNA, the CDR3 is TGTGCCAGCAGTGCAATCGATAATGAGCAGTTCTTC.

This clone was counted between two and nine times. The CDR3 sequence is CAASSLAGASTDTQYF. The CDR3 DNA follows: TGTGCCGCCTCTTCACTAGCGGGGGCTAGCACAGATACGCAGTATTTT. This chain uses TRBV15 with TRBJ2-3; 11 nucleotides agree with TRBD2. V dropped 11 bases and J dropped 0; count of bases not matched to a gene: 10. The germline V gene has CDR1 LNHNV and CDR2 YYDKDF (reference sequence). This CDR3 spans 16 amino acids. Based on the CDR3 plus reference TRBV15 and TRBJ2-3, the full variable domain is DAMVIQNPRYQVTQFGKPVTLSCSQTLNHNVMYWYQQKSSQAPKLLFHYYDKDFNNEADTPDNFQSRRPNTSFCFLDIRSPGLGDTAMYLCAASSLAGASTDTQYFGPGTRLTVL.

This clone was picked up a small number of times. This rearrangement joins TRBV20-1 to TRBJ1-2; no clear D. This CDR3 has 10 amino acids. Germline CDR1 and CDR2: DFQATT and SNEGSKA (reference sequence). Trimming took 3 bases from V and 6 from J, leaving 5 bases between them. For the CDR3, the DNA is TGCAGTGCTAGCGTCAATGGCTACACCTTC. Encoded protein: CSASVNGYTF.

This clone was found a few times. The chain is built from TRBV5-1 and TRBJ2-1; possibly TRBD2 for D (6 bases). The CDR3 totals 14 residues. Trimming removed 2 bases from V and 8 bases from J, with 14 bases in between. Germline lookup yields CDR1 SGHRS and CDR2 YFSETQ. The CDR3 protein is CASSFSQGGDEQFF. The CDR3 bases are TGCGCCAGCAGCTTTTCTCAGGGAGGCGATGAGCAGTTCTTC.

The rearrangement uses TRBV11-2 and TRBJ2-7, with TRBD2 identical over 10 bases. The CDR3 extends over 15 amino acids. Germline CDR1 is SGHAT and CDR2 is FQNNGV. V gave up 0 bases and J gave up 6 bases; unmatched junction bases: 5. The CDR3 DNA follows: TGTGCCAGCAGCTTAGATGGGCTAGCGGGGGCCGAGCAGTACGTC. It translates to CASSLDGLAGAEQYV.

In its sample, this clone was seen a few times. The gene calls are TRBV7-9 and TRBJ2-6; D gene unclear. Deletions cut 2 bases from V and 0 bases from J, with 5 bases between. The CDR3 is 15 amino acids. Germline V gene data show CDR1 as SEHNR and CDR2 as FQNEAQ (reference sequence). The CDR3 DNA sequence: TGTGCCAGCAGCTTACTGGGCTCTGGGGCCAACGTCCTGACTTTC. It is translated as CASSLLGSGANVLTF.

V is TRBV7-2 and J is TRBJ2-3; D is possibly TRBD1 (6 bases). Trimming left V 0 bases short and J 4 bases short, with 8 bases between. This CDR3 is 14 amino acids long. Germline V CDR1 and CDR2: SGHTA, FQGNSA. The CDR3 loop is CASSLAAGADTQYF. The CDR3 bases are TGTGCCAGCAGCTTAGCGGCAGGGGCAGATACGCAGTATTTT.

This chain uses TRBV2 with TRBJ1-5, with D unclear. Trimming shortened V by 4 bases and J by 11 bases, and 12 bases separated the two germline ends. The CDR3 sequence is 12 residues long. Germline V gene lookup returns CDR1 SNHLY and CDR2 FYNNEI. CDR3 region: CASSGRGTAQHF. The CDR3 DNA sequence: TGTGCCAGCAGTGGCCGTGGAACGGCCCAGCATTTT.

V usage is TRBV9 and J usage is TRBJ1-6; a possible D gene is TRBD1 (6 bases). The CDR3 is 18 amino acids. Trimming removed 0 bases from V and 7 bases from J, with 20 bases in between. CDR1 is SGDLS and CDR2 is YYNGEE in the germline V gene. Here the CDR3 DNA reads TGTGCCAGCAGCGTAGTTATCAGAGTGGCAGGGGAGAATTCACCCCTCCACTTT. It encodes CASSVVIRVAGENSPLHF. Variable domain in full (rest from reference TRBV9 and TRBJ1-6): DSGVTQTPKHLITATGQRVTLRCSPRSGDLSVYWYQQSLDQGLQFLIQYYNGEERAKGNILERFSAQQFPDLHSELNLSSLELGDSALYFCASSVVIRVAGENSPLHFGNGTRLTVT.

The chain joins TRBV27 to TRBJ2-7, with TRBD1 matching over 9 bases. Germline V CDR1 and CDR2: MNHEY, SMNVEV (reference sequence). V shed 6 bases and J 3 bases; nucleotides not matched to a gene: 9. The CDR3 runs to 15 residues. CDR3 nucleotides: TGTGCCAGCAGGGAGGGGACAGGGAAAATCTACGAGCAGTACTTC. Translation: CASREGTGKIYEQYF.

This clone was counted only a few times. The chain is built from TRBV19 and TRBJ1-1; TRBD1 might be the D (5 bases). This CDR3 region has 14 residues. Germline loops: CDR1 LNHDA, CDR2 SQIVND (reference sequence). V lost 5 bases, J lost 3 bases, and 13 bases lay in between. CDR3 loop: CASSSVGVDTEAFF. The CDR3 nucleotides are TGTGCCAGTAGTTCAGTGGGGGTGGACACTGAAGCTTTCTTT.

This clone was counted between two and nine times. The CDR3 nucleotides read TGTGCCAGCAGCCGGGGACAGGGTAGGGAAAGGCTCGAGCAGTACTTC. This translates into CASSRGQGRERLEQYF. This chain links TRBV5-4 with TRBJ2-7; 9 nucleotides match TRBD1. Trimming cost V 4 bases and J 6 bases; bases outside gene matches: 14. CDR3 length: 16 amino acids. Germline lookup yields CDR1 SGHNT and CDR2 YYREEE (reference sequence).

This clone was counted between two and nine times. This sequence joins TRBV5-4 and TRBJ2-2; D possibly corresponds to TRBD2 (5 bases). The CDR3 runs 15 residues. Germline-derived CDR1 and CDR2 are SGHNT and YYREEE (reference sequence). V lost 4 bases, J lost 3 bases, and 13 bases lay in between. The CDR3 is CASSPEVAHTGELFF. CDR3 coding DNA: TGTGCCAGCAGCCCGGAGGTAGCCCACACCGGGGAGCTGTTTTTT.

This chain links TRBV29-1 with TRBJ2-5, with 9 bases fitting TRBD1. The CDR3 sequence is 14 residues long. Germline loops: CDR1 SQVTM, CDR2 ANQGSEA. J was trimmed by 5 bases and V by 4 bases; bases with no gene match: 8. The CDR3 DNA reads TGCAGCGTTGGGAAAACAGGGGGCTACGAGACCCAGTACTTC. Amino acid sequence: CSVGKTGGYETQYF.

Points on this clone: Other nucleotide sequences from this sample produce the same CDR3. The rearrangement uses TRBV7-2 and TRBJ2-3; D is uncertain. Germline loops: CDR1 SGHTA, CDR2 FQGNSA. V lost 4 bases and J 1 base, leaving 6 bases between the germline ends. There are 13 residues in the CDR3. CDR3 sequence: CASSSTRTDTQYF. CDR3 DNA sequence: TGTGCCAGCAGCTCCACCCGCACAGATACGCAGTATTTT.

This sequence joins TRBV27 and TRBJ1-4, with 8 bases fitting TRBD1. CDR3 length: 14 amino acids. The trim removed 10 bases at V and 8 bases at J, leaving 12 bases unmatched. Germline lookup yields CDR1 MNHEY and CDR2 SMNVEV (reference sequence). The CDR3 bases are TGTGCCACTAAATCGGACAGGGCCAGGGAAAAACTGTTTTTT. Translated: CATKSDRAREKLFF.

This clone was seen ten or more times. The rearrangement uses TRBV29-1 and TRBJ2-1, with 7 bases that match TRBD2. Germline CDR1 and CDR2: SQVTM and ANQGSEA. V was clipped by 7 bases and J by 3 bases; unmatched bases: 3. The CDR3 is 12 amino acids. Here the CDR3 DNA reads TGCAGCGCGGGAGGACTCTACAATGAGCAGTTCTTC. Translated: CSAGGLYNEQFF.

CDR3 sequence reads: CSVRTSSKNIQYF. CDR3 in DNA: TGCAGCGTACGGACGTCTTCCAAAAACATTCAGTACTTC. V and J are TRBV29-1 and TRBJ2-4; D not certain. The V end lost 6 bases, the J end lost 2 bases, and 11 bases lay between the germline ends. Germline V gene lookup returns CDR1 SQVTM and CDR2 ANQGSEA. CDR3 length equals 13 residues.

The CDR3 sequence: CAWSGKEQGAYGYTF. The CDR3 DNA reads TGTGCCTGGAGTGGGAAAGAACAGGGGGCGTATGGCTACACCTTC. The chain links TRBV30 to TRBJ1-2; 9 nucleotides agree with TRBD1. J gave up 5 bases and V 1 base, and 8 bases lay outside the gene matches. Germline values: CDR1 GTSNPN, CDR2 SVGIG (reference sequence). CDR3 length: 15 residues.

This clone was recorded a few times. The rearrangement uses TRBV7-2 and TRBJ2-6; a weak D match, TRBD2 (6 bases). CDR3 length equals 16 residues. Per the germline V gene, CDR1 is SGHTA and CDR2 is FQGNSA. Trimming took off 2 bases at V and 2 bases at J, with 10 bases between the two ends. The CDR3 reads CASSLYGRTGANVLTF. For the CDR3, the DNA is TGTGCCAGCAGCTTATACGGGAGAACTGGGGCCAACGTCCTGACTTTC.

This clone was seen a few times. The chain is built from TRBV9 and TRBJ2-3; TRBD2 might be the D (6 bases). The CDR3 extends over 15 amino acids. Trimming stripped 0 bases from V and 4 bases from J, with 12 bases between. Per the germline V gene, CDR1 is SGDLS and CDR2 is YYNGEE. CDR3 bases: TGTGCCAGCAGCGTAGCTCCGGGGGTCTCAGATACGCAGTATTTT. Its protein product is CASSVAPGVSDTQYF.